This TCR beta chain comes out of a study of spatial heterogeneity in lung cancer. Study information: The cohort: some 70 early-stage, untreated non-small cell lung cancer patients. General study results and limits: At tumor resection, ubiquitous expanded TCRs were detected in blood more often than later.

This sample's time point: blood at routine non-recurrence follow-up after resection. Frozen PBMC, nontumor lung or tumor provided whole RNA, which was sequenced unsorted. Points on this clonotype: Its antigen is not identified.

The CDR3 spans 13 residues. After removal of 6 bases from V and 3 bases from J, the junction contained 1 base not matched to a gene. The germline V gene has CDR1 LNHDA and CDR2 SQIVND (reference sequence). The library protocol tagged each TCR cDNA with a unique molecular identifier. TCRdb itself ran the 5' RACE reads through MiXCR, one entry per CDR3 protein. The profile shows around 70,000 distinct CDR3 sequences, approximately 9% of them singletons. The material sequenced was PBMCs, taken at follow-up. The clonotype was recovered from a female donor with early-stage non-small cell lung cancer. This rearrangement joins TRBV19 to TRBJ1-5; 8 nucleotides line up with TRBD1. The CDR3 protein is CASRGQDNQPQHF. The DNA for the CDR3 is TGTGCCAGTAGGGGACAGGACAATCAGCCCCAGCATTTT.